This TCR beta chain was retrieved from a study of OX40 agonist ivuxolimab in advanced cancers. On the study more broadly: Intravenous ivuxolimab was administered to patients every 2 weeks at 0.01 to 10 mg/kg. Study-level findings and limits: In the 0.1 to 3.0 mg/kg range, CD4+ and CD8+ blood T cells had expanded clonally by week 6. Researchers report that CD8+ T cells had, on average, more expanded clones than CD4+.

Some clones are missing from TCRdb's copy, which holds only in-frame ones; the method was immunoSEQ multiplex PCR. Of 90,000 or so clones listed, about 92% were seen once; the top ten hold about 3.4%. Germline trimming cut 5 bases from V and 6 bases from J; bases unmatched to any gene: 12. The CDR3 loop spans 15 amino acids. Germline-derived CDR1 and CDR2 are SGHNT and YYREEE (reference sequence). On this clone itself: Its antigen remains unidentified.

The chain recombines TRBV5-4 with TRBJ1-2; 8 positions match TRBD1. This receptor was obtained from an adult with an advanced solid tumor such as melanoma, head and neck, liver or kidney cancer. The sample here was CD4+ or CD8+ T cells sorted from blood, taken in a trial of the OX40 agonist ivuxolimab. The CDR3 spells CASSRTGYSNDGYTF. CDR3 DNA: TGTGCCAGCAGTCGGACAGGGTATAGCAATGATGGCTACACCTTC.